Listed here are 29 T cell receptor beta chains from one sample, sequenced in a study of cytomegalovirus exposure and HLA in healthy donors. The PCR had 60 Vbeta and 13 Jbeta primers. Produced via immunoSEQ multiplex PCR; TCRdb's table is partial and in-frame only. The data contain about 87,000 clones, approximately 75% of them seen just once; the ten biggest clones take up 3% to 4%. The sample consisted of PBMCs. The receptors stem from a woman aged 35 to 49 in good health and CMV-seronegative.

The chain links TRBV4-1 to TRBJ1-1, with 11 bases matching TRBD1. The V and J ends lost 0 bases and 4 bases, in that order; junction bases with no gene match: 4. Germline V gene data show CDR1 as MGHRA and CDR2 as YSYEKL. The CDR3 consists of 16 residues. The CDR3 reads CASSQDTDRGPTEAFF. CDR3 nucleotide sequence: TGCGCCAGCAGCCAAGATACGGACAGGGGGCCCACTGAAGCTTTCTTT.

In DNA, the CDR3 is TGTGCCAGCAGCTCAACAGGGGTCCGCACTGAAGCTTTCTTT. It codes for CASSSTGVRTEAFF. This chain joins TRBV5-4 and TRBJ1-1, with 7 bases fitting TRBD1. With V trimmed by 3 bases and J by 4 bases, 6 bases remained unmatched. The CDR3 runs 14 residues. Per germline, CDR1 SGHNT and CDR2 YYREEE (reference sequence).

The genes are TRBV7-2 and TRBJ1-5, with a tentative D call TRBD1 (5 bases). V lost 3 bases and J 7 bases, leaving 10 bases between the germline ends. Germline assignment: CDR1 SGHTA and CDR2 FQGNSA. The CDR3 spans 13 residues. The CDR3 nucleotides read TGTGCCAGCAGCTTCCAGGGTTGGCAGCCCCAGCATTTT. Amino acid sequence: CASSFQGWQPQHF.

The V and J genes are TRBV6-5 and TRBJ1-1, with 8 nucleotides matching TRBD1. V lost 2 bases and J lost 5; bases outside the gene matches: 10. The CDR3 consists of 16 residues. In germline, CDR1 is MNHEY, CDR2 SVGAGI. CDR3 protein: CASSYEAQGVETEAFF. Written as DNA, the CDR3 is TGTGCCAGCAGTTACGAAGCACAGGGGGTAGAAACTGAAGCTTTCTTT.

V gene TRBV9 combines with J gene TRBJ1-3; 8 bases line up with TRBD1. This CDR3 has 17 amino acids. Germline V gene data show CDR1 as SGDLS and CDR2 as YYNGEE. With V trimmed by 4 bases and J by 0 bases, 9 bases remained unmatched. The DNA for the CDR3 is TGTGCCAGCAGCTCTGGACAGGGCCCCTTCTCTGGAAACACCATATATTTT. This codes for CASSSGQGPFSGNTIYF. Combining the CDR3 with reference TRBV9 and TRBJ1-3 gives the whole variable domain DSGVTQTPKHLITATGQRVTLRCSPRSGDLSVYWYQQSLDQGLQFLIQYYNGEERAKGNILERFSAQQFPDLHSELNLSSLELGDSALYFCASSSGQGPFSGNTIYFGEGSWLTVV.

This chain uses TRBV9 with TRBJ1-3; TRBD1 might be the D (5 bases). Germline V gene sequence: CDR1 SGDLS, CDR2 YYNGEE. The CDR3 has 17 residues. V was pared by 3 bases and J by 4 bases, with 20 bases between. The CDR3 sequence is CASSAKGHSPGGNTIYF. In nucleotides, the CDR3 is TGTGCCAGCAGCGCCAAAGGACATTCCCCCGGGGGAAACACCATATATTTT.

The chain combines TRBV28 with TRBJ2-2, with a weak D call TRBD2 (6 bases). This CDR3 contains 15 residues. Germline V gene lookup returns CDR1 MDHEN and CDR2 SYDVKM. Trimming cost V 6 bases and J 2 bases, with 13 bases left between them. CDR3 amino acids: CASSVGGPNTGELFF. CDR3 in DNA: TGTGCCAGCAGCGTCGGGGGTCCCAACACCGGGGAGCTGTTTTTT.

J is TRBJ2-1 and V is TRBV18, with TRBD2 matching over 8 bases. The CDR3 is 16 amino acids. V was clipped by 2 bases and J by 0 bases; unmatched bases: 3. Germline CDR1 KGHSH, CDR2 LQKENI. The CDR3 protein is CASSPTSGSSYNEQFF. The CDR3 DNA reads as TGTGCCAGCTCACCAACTAGCGGCAGCTCCTACAATGAGCAGTTCTTC.

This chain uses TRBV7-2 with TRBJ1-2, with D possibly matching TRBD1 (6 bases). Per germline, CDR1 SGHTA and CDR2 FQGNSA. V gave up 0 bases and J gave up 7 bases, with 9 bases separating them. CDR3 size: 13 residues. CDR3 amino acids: CASSLAGARGYTF. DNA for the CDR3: TGTGCCAGCAGCTTAGCGGGGGCGCGTGGCTACACCTTC.

The DNA of the CDR3 is TGCGCCAGCAGCTCGGACAGGGTAAACACTGAAGCTTTCTTT. This sequence encodes CASSSDRVNTEAFF. This chain uses TRBV5-1 with TRBJ1-1, with 8 bases identical to TRBD1. Trimming took 3 bases from V and 2 from J; bases not matched to a gene: 3. The CDR3 consists of 14 residues. Germline CDR1 is SGHRS and CDR2 is YFSETQ.

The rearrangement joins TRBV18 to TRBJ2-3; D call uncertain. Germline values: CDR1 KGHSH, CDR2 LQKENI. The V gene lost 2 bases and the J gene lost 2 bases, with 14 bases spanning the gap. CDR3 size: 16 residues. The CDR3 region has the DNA TGTGCCAGCTCACCATCCGTCCCGGGTTACACAGATACGCAGTATTTT. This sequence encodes CASSPSVPGYTDTQYF.

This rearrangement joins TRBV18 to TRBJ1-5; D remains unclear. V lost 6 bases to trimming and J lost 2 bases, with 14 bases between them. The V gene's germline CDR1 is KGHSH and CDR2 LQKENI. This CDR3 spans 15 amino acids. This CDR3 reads CASSPGSGRNQPQHF. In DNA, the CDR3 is TGTGCCAGCTCGCCAGGAAGTGGGCGCAATCAGCCCCAGCATTTT.

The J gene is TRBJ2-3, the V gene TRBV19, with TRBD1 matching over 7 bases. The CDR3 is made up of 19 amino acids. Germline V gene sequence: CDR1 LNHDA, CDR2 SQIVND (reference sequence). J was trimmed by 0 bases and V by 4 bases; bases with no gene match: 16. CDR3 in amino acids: CASSRTPGQSSLSTDTQYF. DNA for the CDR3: TGTGCCAGTAGTAGGACCCCGGGACAGAGCTCACTTAGCACAGATACGCAGTATTTT.

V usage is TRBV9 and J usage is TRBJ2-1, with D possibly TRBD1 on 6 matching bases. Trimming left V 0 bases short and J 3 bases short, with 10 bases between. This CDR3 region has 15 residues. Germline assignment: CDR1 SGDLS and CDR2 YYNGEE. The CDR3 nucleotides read TGTGCCAGCAGCGTAGATTGGGACAACTACAATGAGCAGTTCTTC. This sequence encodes CASSVDWDNYNEQFF.

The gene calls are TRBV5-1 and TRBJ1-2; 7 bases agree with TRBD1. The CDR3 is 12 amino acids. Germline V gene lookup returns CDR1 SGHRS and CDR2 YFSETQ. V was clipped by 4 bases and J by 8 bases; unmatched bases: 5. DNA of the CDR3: TGCGCCAGCAGCACGACAGGGTTCGGCTACACCTTC. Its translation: CASSTTGFGYTF.

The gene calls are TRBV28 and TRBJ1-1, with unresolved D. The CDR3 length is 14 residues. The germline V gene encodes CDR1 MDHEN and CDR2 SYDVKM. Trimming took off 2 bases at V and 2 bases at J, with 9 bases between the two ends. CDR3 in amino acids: CASSLLAGNTEAFF. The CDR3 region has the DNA TGTGCCAGCAGTTTACTCGCGGGCAACACTGAAGCTTTCTTT.

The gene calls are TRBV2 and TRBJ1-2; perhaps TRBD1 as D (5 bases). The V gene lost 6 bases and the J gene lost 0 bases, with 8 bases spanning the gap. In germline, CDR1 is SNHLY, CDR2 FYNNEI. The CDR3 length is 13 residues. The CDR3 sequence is CASSLTANYGYTF. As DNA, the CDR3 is TGTGCCAGCAGCCTGACAGCTAACTATGGCTACACCTTC.

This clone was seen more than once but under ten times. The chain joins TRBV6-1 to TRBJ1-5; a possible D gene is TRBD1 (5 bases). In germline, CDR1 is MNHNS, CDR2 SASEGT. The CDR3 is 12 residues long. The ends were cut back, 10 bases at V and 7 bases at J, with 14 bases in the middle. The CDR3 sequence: CATGGGGQPQHF. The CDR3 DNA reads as TGTGCCACGGGTGGGGGAGGACAGCCCCAGCATTTT.

CDR3 DNA sequence: TGTGCCAGCAGCCCCAGGGGACAGGGCATTGGGCTGACCATGAACACTGAAGCTTTCTTT. Residues: CASSPRGQGIGLTMNTEAFF. The rearrangement uses TRBV14 and TRBJ1-1, with TRBD1 identical over 9 bases. The germline V gene encodes CDR1 SGHDN and CDR2 FVKESK. J lost 0 bases, V lost 4 bases, and 18 bases had no gene match. This CDR3 is built from 20 residues.

This chain's CDR3 is CASAWRQETQYF. The CDR3 DNA sequence: TGTGCCAGCGCATGGAGGCAAGAGACCCAGTACTTC. The rearrangement links TRBV6-6 to TRBJ2-5, with D possibly TRBD2 on 5 matching bases. Between the trimmed V and J ends, which lost 8 bases and 2 bases, there was a span of 9 bases. The germline V gene has CDR1 MNHNY and CDR2 SVGAGI (reference sequence). The CDR3 totals 12 residues.

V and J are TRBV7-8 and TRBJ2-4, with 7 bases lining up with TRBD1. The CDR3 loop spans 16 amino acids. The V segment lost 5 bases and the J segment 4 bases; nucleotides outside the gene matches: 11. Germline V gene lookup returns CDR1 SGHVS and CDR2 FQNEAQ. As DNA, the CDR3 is TGTGCCAGCAGCCCGACGGCCGGGACAGCTAAAAACATTCAGTACTTC. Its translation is CASSPTAGTAKNIQYF.

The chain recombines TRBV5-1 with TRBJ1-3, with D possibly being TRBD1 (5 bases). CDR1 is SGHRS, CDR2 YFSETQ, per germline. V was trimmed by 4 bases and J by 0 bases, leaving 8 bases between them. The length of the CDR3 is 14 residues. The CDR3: CASSEDSSGNTIYF. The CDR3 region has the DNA TGCGCCAGCAGCGAAGACAGCTCTGGAAACACCATATATTTT.

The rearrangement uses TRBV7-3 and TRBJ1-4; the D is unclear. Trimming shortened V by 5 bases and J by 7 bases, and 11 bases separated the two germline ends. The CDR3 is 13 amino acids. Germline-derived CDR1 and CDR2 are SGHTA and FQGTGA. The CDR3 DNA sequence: TGTGCCAGCAGCCAGGAGGTTGGTGAAAAACTGTTTTTT. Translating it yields CASSQEVGEKLFF. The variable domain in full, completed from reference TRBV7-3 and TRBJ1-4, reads GAGVSQTPSNKVTEKGKYVELRCDPISGHTALYWYRQSLGQGPEFLIYFQGTGAADDSGLPNDRFFAVRPEGSVSTLKIQRTERGDSAVYLCASSQEVGEKLFFGSGTQLSVL.

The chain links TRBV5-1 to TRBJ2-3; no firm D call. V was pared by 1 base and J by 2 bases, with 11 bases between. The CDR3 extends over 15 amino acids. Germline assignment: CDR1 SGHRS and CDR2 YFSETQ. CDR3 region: CASSLLARNTDTQYF. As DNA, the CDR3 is TGCGCCAGCAGCTTGCTTGCCAGAAACACAGATACGCAGTATTTT.

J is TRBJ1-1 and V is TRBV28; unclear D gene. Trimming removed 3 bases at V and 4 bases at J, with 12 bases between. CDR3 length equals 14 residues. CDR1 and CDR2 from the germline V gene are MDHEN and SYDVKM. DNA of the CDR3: TGTGCCAGCAGTTTTGGATTTCGCGGCACTGAAGCTTTCTTT. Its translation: CASSFGFRGTEAFF.

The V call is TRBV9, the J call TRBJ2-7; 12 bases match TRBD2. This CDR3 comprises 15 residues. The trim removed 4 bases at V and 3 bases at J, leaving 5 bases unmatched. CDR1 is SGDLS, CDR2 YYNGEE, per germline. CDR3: CASSSGLAGIYEQYF. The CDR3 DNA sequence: TGTGCCAGCAGCTCCGGACTAGCGGGGATCTACGAGCAGTACTTC.

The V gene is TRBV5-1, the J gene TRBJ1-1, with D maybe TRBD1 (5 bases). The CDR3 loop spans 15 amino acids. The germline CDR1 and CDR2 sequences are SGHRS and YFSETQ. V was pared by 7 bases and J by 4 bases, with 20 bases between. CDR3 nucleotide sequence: TGCGCCAGCGACGTAGGGACGGACGGGGGCACTGAAGCTTTCTTT. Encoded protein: CASDVGTDGGTEAFF.

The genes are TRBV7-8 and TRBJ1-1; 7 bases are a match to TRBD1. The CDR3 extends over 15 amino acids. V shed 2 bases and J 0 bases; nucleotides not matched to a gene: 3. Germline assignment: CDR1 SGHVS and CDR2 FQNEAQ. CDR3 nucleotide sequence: TGTGCCAGCAGCTTATGGGGACAGCTGAACACTGAAGCTTTCTTT. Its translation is CASSLWGQLNTEAFF.

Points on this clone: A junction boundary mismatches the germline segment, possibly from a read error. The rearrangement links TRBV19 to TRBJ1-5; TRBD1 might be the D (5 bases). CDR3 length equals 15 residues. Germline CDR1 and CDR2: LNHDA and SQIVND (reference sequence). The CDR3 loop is CASSFERGSNQPQNF. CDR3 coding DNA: TGTGCCAGTAGTTTCGAACGGGGGAGCAATCAGCCCCAGAATTTT.